This record covers a single T cell receptor (beta chain). The sample originates from a study of blood T cell repertoires in COVID-19. This CDR3 is 13 amino acids long. CDR1 is LGHDT, CDR2 YNNKEL, per germline (reference sequence). Trimming pared 4 bases from V and 4 bases from J, leaving 5 bases between. Profiling relied on immunoSEQ multiplex PCR, and the TCRdb table lists in-frame clones only, not all of them. The table shows roughly 80,000 clones, with 80% to 85% occurring only once. Sequencing was carried out using peripheral blood. The source is a man older than 75 with acute or convalescent COVID-19. The chain joins TRBV3-1 (or the pseudogene TRBV3-2) to TRBJ1-6; D not certain. CDR3 region: CASSRQYNSPLHF. The CDR3 coding sequence is TGTGCCAGCAGCCGACAATATAATTCACCCCTCCACTTT.